This T cell receptor beta chain emerged from a study of blood T cell repertoires in COVID-19. Background on the study: Acute and convalescent COVID-19 samples came from the United States, Italy and Spain. T cells, B-cell-depleted T cells, or PBMCs provided the cDNA or gDNA that served as material.

In the authors' workflow: Reference gene primer amplification in the assay estimated nucleated cell counts. TCRdb's table, derived via immunoSEQ multiplex PCR, lists solely in-frame clones and lacks some. V, J and clone size derive from that table, while D and trimming were established from the DNA sequence. The sample includes 50,000 to 65,000 clones, around 83% of them seen just once. Germline V lookup: CDR1 MNHNS, CDR2 SASEGT. The CDR3 contains 13 residues. In regard to this clone: The junction does not match germline at one end; this may be a read error.

V is TRBV6-1 and J is TRBJ1-5, with 8 bases identical to TRBD1. This receptor was identified in a human donor in a cohort sampled during active COVID-19. Sequencing input: peripheral blood. For the CDR3, the DNA is TGTGCCAGCATTGAACAGGGGGGCCAGCCCCAGCATTTT. It codes for CASIEQGGQPQHF.